The clone carrying this T cell receptor beta chain was observed a handful of times. The source of the sample is a study of blood T cell repertoires in COVID-19. Germline assignment: CDR1 LNHDA and CDR2 SQIVND (reference sequence). V lost 7 bases to trimming and J lost 0 bases; unmatched junction nucleotides: 4. The CDR3 is 15 amino acids. Per the original data handling: For nucleated cells, counts were estimated from reference gene primer amplification. The repertoire was sequenced with immunoSEQ multiplex PCR; TCRdb's copy has only in-frame clones and lacks some. The D gene and trimming were derived from the DNA, and the V and J assignments and clone size from that table. This table has about 90,000 clones, about 86% appearing once.

This TCR derives from a man aged 80 or over with acute or convalescent COVID-19. The rearrangement links TRBV19 to TRBJ2-1; TRBD2 aligns across 9 bases. The source material was peripheral blood. The CDR3 here is CASTLSGSSYNEQFF. The CDR3 nucleotides are TGTGCCAGTACCCTTAGCGGGAGCTCCTACAATGAGCAGTTCTTC.